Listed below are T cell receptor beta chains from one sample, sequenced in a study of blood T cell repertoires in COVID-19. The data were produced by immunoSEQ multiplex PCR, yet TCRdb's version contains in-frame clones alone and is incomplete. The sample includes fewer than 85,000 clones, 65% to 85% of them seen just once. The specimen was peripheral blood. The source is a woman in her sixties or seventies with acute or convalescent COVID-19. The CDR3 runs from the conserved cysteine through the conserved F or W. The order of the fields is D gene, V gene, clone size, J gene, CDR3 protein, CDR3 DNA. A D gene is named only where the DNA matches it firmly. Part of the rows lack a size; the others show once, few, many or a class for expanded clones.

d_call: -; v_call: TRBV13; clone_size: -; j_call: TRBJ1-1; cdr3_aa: CASSFLRNTEAFF; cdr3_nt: TGTGCCAGCAGCTTTCTTAGGAACACTGAAGCTTTCTTT
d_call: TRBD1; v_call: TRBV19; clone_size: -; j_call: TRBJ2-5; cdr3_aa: CASSILPGTGLQETQYF; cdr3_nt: TGTGCCAGTAGTATTCTACCCGGGACAGGGCTCCAAGAGACCCAGTACTTC
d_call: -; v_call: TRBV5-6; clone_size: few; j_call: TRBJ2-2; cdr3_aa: CASSLAMNTGELFF; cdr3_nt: TGTGCCAGCAGCTTGGCAATGAACACCGGGGAGCTGTTTTTT
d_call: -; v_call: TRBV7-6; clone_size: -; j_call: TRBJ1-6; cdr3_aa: CASSLGTSRFLTSGPLHF; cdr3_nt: TGTGCCAGCAGCTTAGGAACTAGCAGGTTCTTGACTAGTGGGCCCCTCCACTTT
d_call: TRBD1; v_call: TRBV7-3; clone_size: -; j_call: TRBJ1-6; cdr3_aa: CASSSQGSSPLHF; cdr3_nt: TGTGCCAGCAGCTCACAGGGGAGTTCACCCCTCCACTTT
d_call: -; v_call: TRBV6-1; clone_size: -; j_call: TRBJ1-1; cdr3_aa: CASSDTRNTEAFF; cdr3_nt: TGTGCCAGCAGTGATACTCGAAACACTGAAGCTTTCTTT
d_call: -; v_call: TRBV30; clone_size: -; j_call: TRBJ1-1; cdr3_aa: CAWMGGGAEAFF; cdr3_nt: TGTGCCTGGATGGGGGGAGGTGCTGAAGCTTTCTTT
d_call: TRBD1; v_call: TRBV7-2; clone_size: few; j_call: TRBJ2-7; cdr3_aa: CASRPGQGSYEQYF; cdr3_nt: TGTGCCAGCAGGCCAGGACAGGGCTCCTACGAGCAGTACTTC
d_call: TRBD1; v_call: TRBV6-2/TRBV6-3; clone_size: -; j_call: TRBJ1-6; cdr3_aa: CASSYFGTVGSPLHF; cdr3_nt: TGTGCCAGCAGTTACTTCGGGACAGTTGGTTCACCCCTCCACTTT
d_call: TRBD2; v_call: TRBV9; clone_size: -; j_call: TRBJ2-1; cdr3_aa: CASTPGLAANEQFF; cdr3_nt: TGTGCCAGCACCCCCGGACTAGCGGCAAATGAGCAGTTCTTC
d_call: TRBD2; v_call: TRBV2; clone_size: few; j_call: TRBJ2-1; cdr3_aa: CASRPGTSGKREYEQFF; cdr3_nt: TGTGCCAGCAGACCCGGGACTAGCGGGAAACGGGAATATGAGCAGTTCTTC
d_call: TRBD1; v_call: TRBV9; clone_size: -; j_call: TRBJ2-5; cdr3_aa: CASSINRGPETQYF; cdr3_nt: TGTGCCAGCAGCATCAACAGGGGGCCAGAGACCCAGTACTTC
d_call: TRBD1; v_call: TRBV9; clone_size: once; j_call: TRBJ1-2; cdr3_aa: CASSVVSGGVQGYTF; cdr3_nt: TGTGCCAGCAGCGTAGTGTCAGGGGGCGTGCAAGGCTACACCTTC
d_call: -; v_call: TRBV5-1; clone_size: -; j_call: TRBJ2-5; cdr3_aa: CASSQVVQETQYF; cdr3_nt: TGCGCCAGCTCCCAGGTTGTACAAGAGACCCAGTACTTC
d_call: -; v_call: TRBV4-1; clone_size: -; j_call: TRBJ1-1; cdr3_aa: CASSLGRGNTEAFF; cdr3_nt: TGCGCCAGCAGCCTGGGGAGGGGTAACACTGAAGCTTTCTTT
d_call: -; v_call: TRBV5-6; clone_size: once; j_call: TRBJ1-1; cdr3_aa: CASSTDQWNTEAFF; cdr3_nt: TGTGCCAGCAGCACCGATCAGTGGAACACTGAAGCTTTCTTT
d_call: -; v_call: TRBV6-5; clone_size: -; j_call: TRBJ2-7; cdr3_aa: CASREQGKLGEQYF; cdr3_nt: TGTGCCAGCAGGGAGCAGGGGAAGCTGGGCGAGCAGTACTTC
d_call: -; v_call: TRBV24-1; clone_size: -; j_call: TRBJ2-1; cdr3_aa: CATSAGSSYNEQFF; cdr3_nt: TGTGCCACCAGTGCGGGGAGCTCCTACAATGAGCAGTTCTTC
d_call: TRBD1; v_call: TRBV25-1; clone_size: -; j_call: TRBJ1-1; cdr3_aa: CASSTGGQGALGAFF; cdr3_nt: TGTGCCAGCAGTACGGGGGGACAGGGGGCGTTAGGGGCTTTCTTT
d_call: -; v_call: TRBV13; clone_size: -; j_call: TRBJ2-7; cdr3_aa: CASSLVMGTYSYEQYF; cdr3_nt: TGTGCCAGCAGCCTCGTTATGGGGACATACTCCTACGAGCAGTACTTC
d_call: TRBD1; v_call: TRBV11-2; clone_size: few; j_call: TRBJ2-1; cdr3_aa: CASSSGTGDLLVGNNEQFF; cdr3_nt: TGTGCCAGCAGCTCCGGGACAGGGGACCTCTTGGTAGGGAACAATGAGCAGTTCTTC
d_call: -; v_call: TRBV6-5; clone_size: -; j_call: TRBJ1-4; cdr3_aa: CASSPTGTNEKLFF; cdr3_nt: TGTGCCAGCAGTCCGACAGGCACTAATGAAAAACTGTTTTTT
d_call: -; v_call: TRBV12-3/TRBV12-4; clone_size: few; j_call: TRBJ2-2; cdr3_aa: CASRDTNTGELFF; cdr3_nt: TGTGCCAGCAGGGACACCAACACCGGGGAGCTGTTTTTT
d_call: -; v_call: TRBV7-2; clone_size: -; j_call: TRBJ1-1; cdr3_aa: CASSLGGASNTEAFF; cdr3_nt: TGTGCCAGCAGCTTAGGCGGGGCCTCGAACACTGAAGCTTTCTTT
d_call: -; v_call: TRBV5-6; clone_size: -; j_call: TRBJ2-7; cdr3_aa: CASSSPPNSQQNSYEQYF; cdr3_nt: TGTGCCAGCAGCTCTCCCCCCAACAGCCAACAGAACTCCTACGAGCAGTACTTC
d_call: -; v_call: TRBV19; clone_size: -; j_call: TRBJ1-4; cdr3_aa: CASSVGNRGTNEKLFF; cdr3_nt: TGTGCCAGTAGTGTGGGAAATAGGGGAACTAATGAAAAACTGTTTTTT
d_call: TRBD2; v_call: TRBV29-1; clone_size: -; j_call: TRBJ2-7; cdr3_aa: CSVGRSGYEQYF; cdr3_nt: TGCAGCGTCGGGAGGTCAGGGTACGAGCAGTACTTC
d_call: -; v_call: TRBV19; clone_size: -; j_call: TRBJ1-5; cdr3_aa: CASSSHLGVYQPQHF; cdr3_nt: TGTGCCAGTAGTTCCCACCTGGGAGTATACCAGCCCCAGCATTTT
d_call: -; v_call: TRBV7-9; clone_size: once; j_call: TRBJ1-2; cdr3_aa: CASSFRGDQDGYTF; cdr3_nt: TGTGCCAGCAGCTTTCGGGGGGATCAAGATGGCTACACCTTC
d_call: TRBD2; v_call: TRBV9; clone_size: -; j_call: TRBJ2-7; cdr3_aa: CASSVATSGRSGEQYF; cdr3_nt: TGTGCCAGCAGCGTAGCGACTAGCGGGAGATCCGGCGAGCAGTACTTC
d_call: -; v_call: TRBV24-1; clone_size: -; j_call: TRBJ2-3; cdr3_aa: CATSDPGTTTDTQYF; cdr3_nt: TGTGCCACCAGTGACCCGGGGACAACGACAGATACGCAGTATTTT
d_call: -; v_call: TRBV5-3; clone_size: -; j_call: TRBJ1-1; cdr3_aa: CARRSDGVNTEAFF; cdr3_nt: TGTGCCAGAAGAAGTGACGGGGTGAACACTGAAGCTTTCTTT
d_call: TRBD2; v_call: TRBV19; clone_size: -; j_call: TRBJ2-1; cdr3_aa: CASSTILGGTSGYNEQFF; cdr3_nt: TGTGCCAGTAGTACCATTTTAGGAGGGACTAGCGGATACAATGAGCAGTTCTTC
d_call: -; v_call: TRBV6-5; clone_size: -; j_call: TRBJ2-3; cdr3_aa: CASSYGMGGYPDTQYF; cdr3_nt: TGTGCCAGCAGTTACGGGATGGGCGGGTACCCAGATACGCAGTATTTT
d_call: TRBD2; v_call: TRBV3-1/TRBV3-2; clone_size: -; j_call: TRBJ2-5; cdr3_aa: CASSPGTSGEETQYF; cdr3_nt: TGTGCCAGCAGCCCAGGGACTAGCGGGGAGGAGACCCAGTACTTC
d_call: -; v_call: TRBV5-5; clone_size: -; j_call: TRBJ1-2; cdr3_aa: CASKSQAGNYGYTF; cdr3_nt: TGTGCCAGCAAATCCCAAGCAGGGAACTATGGCTACACCTTC
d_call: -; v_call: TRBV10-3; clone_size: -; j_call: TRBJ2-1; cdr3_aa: CAITLRHDNGSSYNEQFF; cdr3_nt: TGTGCCATCACCCTCCGGCACGATAATGGGAGCTCCTACAATGAGCAGTTCTTC
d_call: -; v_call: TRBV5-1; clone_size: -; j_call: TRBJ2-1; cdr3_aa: CASSLASVAYNEQFF; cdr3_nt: TGCGCCAGCAGCTTGGCCTCGGTAGCCTACAATGAGCAGTTCTTC
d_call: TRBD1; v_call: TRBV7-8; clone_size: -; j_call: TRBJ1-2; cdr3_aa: CASSLEGGQGPEGYGYTF; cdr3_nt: TGTGCCAGCAGCTTAGAGGGGGGACAGGGGCCGGAGGGCTATGGCTACACCTTC
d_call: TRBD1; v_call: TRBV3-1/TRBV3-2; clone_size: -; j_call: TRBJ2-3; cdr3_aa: CASSFSGTGGLYTQYF; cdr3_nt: TGTGCCAGCAGTTTCTCCGGGACAGGGGGCTTGTATACGCAGTATTTT